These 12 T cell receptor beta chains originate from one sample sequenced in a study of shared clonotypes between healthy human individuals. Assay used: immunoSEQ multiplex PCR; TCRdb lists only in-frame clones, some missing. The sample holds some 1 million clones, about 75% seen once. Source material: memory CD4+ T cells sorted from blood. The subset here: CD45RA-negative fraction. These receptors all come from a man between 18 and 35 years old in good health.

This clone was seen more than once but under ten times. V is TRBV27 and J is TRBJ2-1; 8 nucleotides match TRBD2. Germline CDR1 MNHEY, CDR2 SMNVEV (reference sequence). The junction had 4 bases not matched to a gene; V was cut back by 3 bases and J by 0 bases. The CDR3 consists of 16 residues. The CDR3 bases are TGTGCCAGCAGTTTCCAGCGGGGGAACTCCTACAATGAGCAGTTCTTC. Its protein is CASSFQRGNSYNEQFF.

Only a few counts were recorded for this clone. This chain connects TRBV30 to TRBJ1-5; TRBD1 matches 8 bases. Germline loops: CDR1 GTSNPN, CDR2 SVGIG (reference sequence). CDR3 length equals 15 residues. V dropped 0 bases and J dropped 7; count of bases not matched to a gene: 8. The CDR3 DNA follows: TGTGCCTGGAGTGTAGGACAGGGAATCGGACAGCCCCAGCATTTT. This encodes CAWSVGQGIGQPQHF.

CDR3 in amino acids: CASSLGQGQGQPQHF. The CDR3 nucleotides read TGTGCCAGCAGCTTGGGACAGGGCCAGGGTCAGCCCCAGCATTTT. This chain links TRBV5-8 with TRBJ1-5; 7 positions match TRBD1. Germline CDR1 and CDR2: SGHTS and YDEGEE. This CDR3 has 15 residues. The V gene end was trimmed by 0 bases and the J gene end by 6 bases; junction bases not matched to a gene: 6.

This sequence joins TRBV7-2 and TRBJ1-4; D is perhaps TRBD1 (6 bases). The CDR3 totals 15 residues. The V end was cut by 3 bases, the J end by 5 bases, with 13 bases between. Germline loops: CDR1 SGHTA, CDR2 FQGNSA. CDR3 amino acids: CASSLIVTGNEKLFF. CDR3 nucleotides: TGTGCCAGCAGCTTGATAGTCACAGGGAATGAAAAACTGTTTTTT. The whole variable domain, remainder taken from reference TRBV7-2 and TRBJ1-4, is GAGVSQSPSNKVTEKGKDVELRCDPISGHTALYWYRQSLGQGLEFLIYFQGNSAPDKSGLPSDRFSAERTGGSVSTLTIQRTQQEDSAVYLCASSLIVTGNEKLFFGSGTQLSVL.

The CDR3: CASSLAGTATTNEKLFF. CDR3 nucleotides: TGTGCCAGCAGCTTAGCTGGAACAGCGACGACTAATGAAAAACTGTTTTTT. V is TRBV7-2 and J is TRBJ1-4; no definite D call. CDR1 SGHTA and CDR2 FQGNSA come from the germline V gene. This CDR3 spans 17 amino acids. V lost 0 bases to trimming and J lost 2 bases, with 13 bases between them.

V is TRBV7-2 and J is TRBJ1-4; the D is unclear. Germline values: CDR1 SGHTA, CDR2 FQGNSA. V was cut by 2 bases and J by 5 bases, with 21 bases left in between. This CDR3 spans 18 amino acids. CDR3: CASSLNPVRILGNEKLFF. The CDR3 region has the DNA TGTGCCAGCAGCTTAAATCCCGTCCGGATTCTGGGGAATGAAAAACTGTTTTTT.

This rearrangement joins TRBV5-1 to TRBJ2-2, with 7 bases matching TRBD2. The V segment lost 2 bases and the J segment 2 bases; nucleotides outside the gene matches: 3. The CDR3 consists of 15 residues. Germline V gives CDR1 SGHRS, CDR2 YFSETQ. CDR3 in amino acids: CASSFGTTNTGELFF. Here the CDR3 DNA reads TGCGCCAGCAGCTTCGGGACTACTAACACCGGGGAGCTGTTTTTT.

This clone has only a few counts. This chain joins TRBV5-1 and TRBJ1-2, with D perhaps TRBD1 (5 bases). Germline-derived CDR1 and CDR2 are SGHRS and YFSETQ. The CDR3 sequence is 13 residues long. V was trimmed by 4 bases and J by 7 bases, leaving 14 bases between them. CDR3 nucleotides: TGCGCCAGCAGCGGACTCGGGACGCCTGGCTACACCTTC. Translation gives CASSGLGTPGYTF.

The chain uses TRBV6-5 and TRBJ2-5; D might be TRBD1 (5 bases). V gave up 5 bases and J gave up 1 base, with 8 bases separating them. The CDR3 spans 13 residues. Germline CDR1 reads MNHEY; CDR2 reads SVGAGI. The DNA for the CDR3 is TGTGCCAGCAGTGGCAGGGTCCAAGAGACCCAGTACTTC. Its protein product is CASSGRVQETQYF.

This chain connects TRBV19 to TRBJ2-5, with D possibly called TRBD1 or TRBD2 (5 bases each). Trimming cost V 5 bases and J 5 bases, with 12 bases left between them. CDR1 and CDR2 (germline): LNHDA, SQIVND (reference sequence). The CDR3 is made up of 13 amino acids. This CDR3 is CASSFGTWETQYF. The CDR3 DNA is TGTGCCAGTAGTTTCGGGACGTGGGAGACCCAGTACTTC. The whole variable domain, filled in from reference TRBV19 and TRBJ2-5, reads DGGITQSPKYLFRKEGQNVTLSCEQNLNHDAMYWYRQDPGQGLRLIYYSQIVNDFQKGDIAEGYSVSREKKESFPLTVTSAQKNPTAFYLCASSFGTWETQYFGPGTRLLVL.

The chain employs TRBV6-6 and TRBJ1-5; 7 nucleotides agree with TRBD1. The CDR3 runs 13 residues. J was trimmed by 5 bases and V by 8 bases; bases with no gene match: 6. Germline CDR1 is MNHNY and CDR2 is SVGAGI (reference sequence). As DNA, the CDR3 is TGTGCCAGCTCTCCGGACAGGTATCAGCCCCAGCATTTT. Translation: CASSPDRYQPQHF.

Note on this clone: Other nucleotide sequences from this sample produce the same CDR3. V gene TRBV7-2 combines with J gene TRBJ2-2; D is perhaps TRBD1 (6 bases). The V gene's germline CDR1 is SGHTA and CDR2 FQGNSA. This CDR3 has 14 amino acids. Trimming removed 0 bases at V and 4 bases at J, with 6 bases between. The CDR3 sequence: CASSLAGGTGELFF. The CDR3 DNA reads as TGTGCCAGCAGCTTAGCAGGGGGCACCGGGGAGCTGTTTTTT.